These 17 T cell receptor beta chains share one sample of origin, sequenced in a study of graft-versus-host responses after intestinal transplantation. TCRdb keeps only in-frame clones here, not all; method: immunoSEQ multiplex PCR. The data show 81,000 or so clones, with about 93% seen just once and around 1.1% held by the top ten. Their target antigens are unknown. Sequencing was performed on unstimulated CD8+ T cells sorted from spleen or lymph node cells, taken before transplant. These receptors all stem from a human donor who was the organ donor for an intestinal transplant.

This sequence joins TRBV27 and TRBJ1-5, with a weak D call TRBD1 (5 bases). V shed 5 bases and J shed 11 bases, with 16 bases lying between them. This CDR3 has 13 amino acids. Germline CDR1 MNHEY, CDR2 SMNVEV (reference sequence). The CDR3 DNA reads as TGTGCCAGCAGTCCGCGGGGTGGGGCTACCCAGCATTTT. Amino acids: CASSPRGGATQHF.

V usage is TRBV11-2 and J usage is TRBJ2-7; D gene uncertain. V lost 1 base to trimming and J lost 2 bases, with 15 bases between them. CDR1 SGHAT and CDR2 FQNNGV come from the germline V gene. The CDR3 loop spans 16 amino acids. The CDR3 bases are TGTGCCAGCAGCTTAGGGATTGGGCTGAGTCCCTACGAGCAGTACTTC. As protein: CASSLGIGLSPYEQYF.

The rearrangement links TRBV7-9 to TRBJ2-2; 8 bases line up with TRBD1. V trimming: 4 bases; J trimming: 5 bases; junction bases outside the gene matches: 9. CDR3 size: 16 residues. In germline, CDR1 is SEHNR, CDR2 FQNEAQ (reference sequence). In DNA form, the CDR3 reads TGTGCCAGCAGCTCCCTACCACAGGGGGAGACCGGGGAGCTGTTTTTT. Translating gives CASSSLPQGETGELFF. Together with reference TRBV7-9 and TRBJ2-2, the CDR3 gives the full variable domain: DTGVSQNPRHKITKRGQNVTFRCDPISEHNRLYWYRQTLGQGPEFLTYFQNEAQLEKSRLLSDRFSAERPKGSFSTLEIQRTEQGDSAMYLCASSSLPQGETGELFFGEGSRLTVL.

The V call is TRBV27, the J call TRBJ1-5; perhaps TRBD1 as D (5 bases). CDR3 length: 14 amino acids. V lost 3 bases and J 7 bases, leaving 13 bases between the germline ends. The germline gives CDR1 MNHEY, CDR2 SMNVEV (reference sequence). The DNA of the CDR3 is TGTGCCAGCAGTTTTTCGGGGGTAGGGCAGCCCCAGCATTTT. Encoded protein: CASSFSGVGQPQHF.

This clone has just one count. The chain recombines TRBV5-5 with TRBJ2-1; D is ambiguous. This CDR3 spans 16 amino acids. The V end was cut by 5 bases, the J end by 0 bases, with 15 bases between. Germline CDR1 reads SGHKS; CDR2 reads YYEKEE (reference sequence). This CDR3 is CASSYWAGSSYNEQFF. The CDR3 nucleotides are TGTGCCAGCAGTTATTGGGCTGGGTCCTCCTACAATGAGCAGTTCTTC.

The chain links TRBV19 to TRBJ1-2, with a weak D call TRBD1 (6 bases). The V end lost 5 bases, the J end lost 6 bases, and 19 bases lay between the germline ends. In germline, CDR1 is LNHDA, CDR2 SQIVND (reference sequence). The CDR3 totals 15 residues. CDR3 in DNA: TGTGCCAGTAGTTTAGGGGCAGGGAACAGGGATGGCTACACCTTC. It encodes CASSLGAGNRDGYTF.

The chain carries TRBV9 and TRBJ2-1; the D gene is possibly TRBD2 (5 bases). V was cut by 0 bases and J by 5 bases, with 12 bases left in between. The CDR3 sequence is 15 residues long. Germline V gene data show CDR1 as SGDLS and CDR2 as YYNGEE. This chain's CDR3 is CASSVGGRADNEQFF. For the CDR3, the DNA is TGTGCCAGCAGCGTAGGAGGGCGGGCCGACAATGAGCAGTTCTTC. The complete variable domain, with remaining parts taken from reference TRBV9 and TRBJ2-1, reads DSGVTQTPKHLITATGQRVTLRCSPRSGDLSVYWYQQSLDQGLQFLIQYYNGEERAKGNILERFSAQQFPDLHSELNLSSLELGDSALYFCASSVGGRADNEQFFGPGTRLTVL.

The rearrangement joins TRBV19 to TRBJ1-1; D possibly corresponds to TRBD1 (6 bases). The germline V gene has CDR1 LNHDA and CDR2 SQIVND (reference sequence). V lost 7 bases, J lost 5 bases, and 17 bases lay in between. The CDR3 runs to 14 residues. As DNA, the CDR3 is TGTGCCAGTACAGGCCGCAGGGGCGGAACTGAAGCTTTCTTT. Translation gives CASTGRRGGTEAFF.

This clone has a handful of counts. The chain employs TRBV4-2 and TRBJ2-7; D remains ambiguous. Germline-derived CDR1 and CDR2 are LGHNA and YNFKEQ. This CDR3 has 16 amino acids. V lost 1 base, J lost 0 bases, and 13 bases lay in between. The DNA of the CDR3 is TGTGCCAGCAGCCAAGTCGAGGCAGCGAGCTCCTACGAGCAGTACTTC. Translated, it gives CASSQVEAASSYEQYF.

The V call is TRBV28, the J call TRBJ2-7; 11 nucleotides match TRBD1. This CDR3 is built from 14 residues. The germline CDR1 and CDR2 sequences are MDHEN and SYDVKM. V lost 11 bases to trimming and J lost 5 bases; unmatched junction nucleotides: 11. CDR3 coding DNA: TGTGCCGTCCTGAACCGGGACAGGGGGAACGAGCAGTACTTC. As protein: CAVLNRDRGNEQYF.

The chain couples TRBV5-1 to TRBJ2-1; TRBD2 aligns across 10 bases. Germline CDR1 and CDR2: SGHRS and YFSETQ. The CDR3 length is 17 residues. The junction had 12 bases not matched to a gene; V was cut back by 4 bases and J by 5 bases. The CDR3 spells CASSPGGWTSGNNEQFF. The CDR3 DNA reads TGCGCCAGCAGCCCTGGGGGATGGACTAGCGGAAACAATGAGCAGTTCTTC.

This clone was recorded once. The genes are TRBV7-8 and TRBJ1-2; 7 bases map to TRBD1. Trimming at V came to 4 bases and at J to 4 bases, leaving 6 bases not matched to a gene. Germline values: CDR1 SGHVS, CDR2 FQNEAQ. The CDR3 is made up of 14 amino acids. The CDR3 DNA is TGTGCCAGCAGCTCACTCGGGACAGCCTATGGCTACACCTTC. Encoded protein: CASSSLGTAYGYTF. The full variable domain, rest sourced from reference TRBV7-8 and TRBJ1-2, is GAGVSQSPRYKVAKRGQDVALRCDPISGHVSLFWYQQALGQGPEFLTYFQNEAQLDKSGLPSDRFFAERPEGSVSTLKIQRTQQEDSAVYLCASSSLGTAYGYTFGSGTRLTVV.

CDR3 in amino acids: CASSLGGSGGDEQFF. The CDR3 DNA reads TGTGCCAGCAGTTTGGGGGGTAGCGGGGGCGATGAGCAGTTCTTC. The chain carries TRBV27 and TRBJ2-1, with 9 bases lining up with TRBD2. Germline V gene sequence: CDR1 MNHEY, CDR2 SMNVEV (reference sequence). The length of the CDR3 is 15 residues. V dropped 3 bases and J dropped 8; count of bases not matched to a gene: 8.

The chain links TRBV5-6 to TRBJ2-7; maybe TRBD2 (5 bases). Looked up from germline, CDR1 is SGHDT and CDR2 is YYEEEE. This CDR3 has 13 residues. Trimming cost V 4 bases and J 3 bases, with 11 bases left between them. CDR3: CASSRTGLYEQYF. The CDR3 nucleotides are TGTGCCAGCAGCAGGACTGGGCTCTACGAGCAGTACTTC.

The chain joins TRBV7-2 to TRBJ1-1; D is unresolved. Trimming removed 5 bases at V and 3 bases at J, with 22 bases between. This CDR3 has 17 amino acids. CDR1 is SGHTA and CDR2 is FQGNSA in the germline V gene. The CDR3 DNA reads TGTGCCAGCAGCCCCCCGGATGGGGTACGGGAAGACACTGAAGCTTTCTTT. Its protein product is CASSPPDGVREDTEAFF.

The chain uses TRBV7-9 and TRBJ2-1; TRBD2 matches at 8 bases. The J segment lost 8 bases and the V segment lost 5 bases, leaving 17 bases of the junction unmatched. CDR3 size: 17 residues. Germline V CDR1 and CDR2: SEHNR, FQNEAQ (reference sequence). CDR3 loop: CASSLLIAGFKGDEQFF. CDR3 DNA: TGTGCCAGCAGCCTCCTGATAGCGGGATTTAAGGGCGATGAGCAGTTCTTC. Drawing the rest from reference TRBV7-9 and TRBJ2-1, the complete variable domain is DTGVSQNPRHKITKRGQNVTFRCDPISEHNRLYWYRQTLGQGPEFLTYFQNEAQLEKSRLLSDRFSAERPKGSFSTLEIQRTEQGDSAMYLCASSLLIAGFKGDEQFFGPGTRLTVL.

With respect to this clone: The junction shows a germline mismatch at one end, possibly a read error. J is TRBJ1-1 and V is TRBV6-6, with D uncertain. Germline V gene lookup returns CDR1 MNHNY and CDR2 SVGAGI (reference sequence). The CDR3 length is 15 residues. The CDR3 nucleotides read TGTGCCAGCAGTTCCCTAGGGAGGGCGCTTTTGAGTCGGTCCTTT. This gives the protein CASSSLGRALLSRSF.